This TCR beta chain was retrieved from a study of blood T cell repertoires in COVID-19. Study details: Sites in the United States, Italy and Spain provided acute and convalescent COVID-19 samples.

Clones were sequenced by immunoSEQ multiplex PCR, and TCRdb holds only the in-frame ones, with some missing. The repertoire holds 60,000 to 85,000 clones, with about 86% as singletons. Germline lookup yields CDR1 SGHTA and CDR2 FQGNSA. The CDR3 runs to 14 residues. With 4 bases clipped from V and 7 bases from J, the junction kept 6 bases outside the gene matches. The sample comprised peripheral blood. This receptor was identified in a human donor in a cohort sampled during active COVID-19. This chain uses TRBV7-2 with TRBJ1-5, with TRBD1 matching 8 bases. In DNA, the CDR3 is TGTGCCAGCAGCTCCAGGACAGGGAGCCAGCCCCAGCATTTT. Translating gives CASSSRTGSQPQHF.